The subject of this entry is one T cell receptor (beta chain). Genomic DNA served as template for TCR beta VDJ and CDR3 profiling. A single record per CDR3 protein comes from TCRdb applying MiXCR to the reads. In the table there are 400,000 to 450,000 distinct CDR3 sequences, just under 70% of which are singletons. The data derive from a study of CD8+CD57+ T cells in acquired aplastic anemia. The CDR3 is made up of 14 amino acids. The germline V and J ends were trimmed by 2 bases and 5 bases, with 12 bases remaining between them. Per germline, CDR1 KGHSH and CDR2 LQKENI. The TCR sequence derives from a human donor in good health, serving as a control. The sample consisted of sorted CD4+, CD8+, or CD8+CD57+ T cells (not recorded which) from PBMCs. The chain recombines TRBV18 with TRBJ2-5; D gene ambiguous. The DNA of the CDR3 is TGTGCCAGCTCACCAACGAGTTCTGGCGAGACCCAGTACTTC. This sequence encodes CASSPTSSGETQYF.